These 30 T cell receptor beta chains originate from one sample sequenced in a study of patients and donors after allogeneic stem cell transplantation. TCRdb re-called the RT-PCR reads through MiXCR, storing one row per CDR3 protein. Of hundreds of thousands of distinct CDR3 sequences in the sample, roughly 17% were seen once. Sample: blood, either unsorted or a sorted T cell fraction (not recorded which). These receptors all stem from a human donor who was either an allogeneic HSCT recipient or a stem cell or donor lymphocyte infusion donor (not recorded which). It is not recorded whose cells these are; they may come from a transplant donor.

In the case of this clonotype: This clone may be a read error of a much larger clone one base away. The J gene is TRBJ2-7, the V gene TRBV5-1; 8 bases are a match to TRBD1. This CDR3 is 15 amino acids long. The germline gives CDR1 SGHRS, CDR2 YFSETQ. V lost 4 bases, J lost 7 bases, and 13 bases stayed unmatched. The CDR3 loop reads CASSAWTGTLDEQYF. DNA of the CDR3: TGCGCCAGCAGCGCCTGGACAGGGACCTTGGATGAGCAGTACTTC.

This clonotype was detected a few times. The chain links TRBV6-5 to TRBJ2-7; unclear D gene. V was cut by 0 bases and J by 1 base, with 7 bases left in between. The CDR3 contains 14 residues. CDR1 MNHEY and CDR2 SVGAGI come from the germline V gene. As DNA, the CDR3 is TGTGCCAGCAGTTACTCGAGTAGGTCCTACGAGCAGTACTTC. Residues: CASSYSSRSYEQYF.

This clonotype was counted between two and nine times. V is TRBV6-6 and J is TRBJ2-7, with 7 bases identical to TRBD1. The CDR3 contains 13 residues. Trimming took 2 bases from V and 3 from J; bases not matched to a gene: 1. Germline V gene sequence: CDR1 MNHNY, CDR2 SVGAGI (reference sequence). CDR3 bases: TGTGCCAGCAGTTACAACAGGGGCTACGAGCAGTACTTC. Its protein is CASSYNRGYEQYF.

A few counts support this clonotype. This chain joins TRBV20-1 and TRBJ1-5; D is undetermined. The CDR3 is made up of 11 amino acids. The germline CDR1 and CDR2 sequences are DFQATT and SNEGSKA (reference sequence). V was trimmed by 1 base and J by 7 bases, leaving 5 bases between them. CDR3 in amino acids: CSARGEQPQHF. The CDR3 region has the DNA TGCAGTGCTAGAGGTGAACAGCCCCAGCATTTT.

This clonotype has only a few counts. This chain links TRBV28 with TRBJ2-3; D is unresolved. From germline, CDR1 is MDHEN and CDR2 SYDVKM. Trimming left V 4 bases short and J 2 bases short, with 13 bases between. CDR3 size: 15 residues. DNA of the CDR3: TGTGCCAGCAGTTCCGGCGGCTTTTCCACAGATACGCAGTATTTT. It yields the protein CASSSGGFSTDTQYF.

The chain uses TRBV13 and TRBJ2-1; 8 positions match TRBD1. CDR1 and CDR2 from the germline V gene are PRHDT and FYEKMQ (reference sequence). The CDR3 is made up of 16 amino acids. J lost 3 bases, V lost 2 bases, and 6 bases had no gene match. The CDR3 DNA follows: TGTGCCAGCAGCTTATCAGACAGGGGTGTCTACAATGAGCAGTTCTTC. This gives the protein CASSLSDRGVYNEQFF.

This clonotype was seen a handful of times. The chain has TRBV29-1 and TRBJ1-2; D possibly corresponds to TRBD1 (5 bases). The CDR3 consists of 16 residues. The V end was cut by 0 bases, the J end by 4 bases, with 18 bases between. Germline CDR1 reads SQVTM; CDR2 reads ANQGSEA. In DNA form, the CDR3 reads TGCAGCGTTGAAGATTCAACCACGGGGGTGTTCTATGGCTACACCTTC. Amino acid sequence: CSVEDSTTGVFYGYTF. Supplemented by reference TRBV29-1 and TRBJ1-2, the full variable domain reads SAVISQKPSRDICQRGTSLTIQCQVDSQVTMMFWYRQQPGQSLTLIATANQGSEATYESGFVIDKFPISRPNLTFSTLTVSNMSPEDSSIYLCSVEDSTTGVFYGYTFGSGTRLTVV.

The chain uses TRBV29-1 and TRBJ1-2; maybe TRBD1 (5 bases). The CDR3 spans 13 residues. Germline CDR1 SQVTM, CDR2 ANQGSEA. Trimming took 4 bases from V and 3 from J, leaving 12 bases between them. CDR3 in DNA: TGCAGCGTTGCACCGCAGGGTGACTATGGCTACACCTTC. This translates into CSVAPQGDYGYTF.

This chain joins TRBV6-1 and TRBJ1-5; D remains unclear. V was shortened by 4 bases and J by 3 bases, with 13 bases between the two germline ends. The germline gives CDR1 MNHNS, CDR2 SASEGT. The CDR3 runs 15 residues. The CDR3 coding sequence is TGTGCCAGCAGTGTCCTGAAGAACTCCAATCAGCCCCAGCATTTT. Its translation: CASSVLKNSNQPQHF.

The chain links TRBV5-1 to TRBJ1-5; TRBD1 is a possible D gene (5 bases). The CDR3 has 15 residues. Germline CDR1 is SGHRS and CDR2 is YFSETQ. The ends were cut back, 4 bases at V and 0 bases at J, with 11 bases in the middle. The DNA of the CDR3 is TGCGCCAGCAGCACGGGACCGTTTAGCAATCAGCCCCAGCATTTT. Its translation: CASSTGPFSNQPQHF.

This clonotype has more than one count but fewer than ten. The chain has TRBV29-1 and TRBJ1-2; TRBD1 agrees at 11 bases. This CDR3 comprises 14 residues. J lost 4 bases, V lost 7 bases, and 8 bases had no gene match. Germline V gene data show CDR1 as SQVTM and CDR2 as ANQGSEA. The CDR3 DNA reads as TGCAGCGCCGGACAGGGGGCTGGACCCTATGGCTACACCTTC. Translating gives CSAGQGAGPYGYTF.

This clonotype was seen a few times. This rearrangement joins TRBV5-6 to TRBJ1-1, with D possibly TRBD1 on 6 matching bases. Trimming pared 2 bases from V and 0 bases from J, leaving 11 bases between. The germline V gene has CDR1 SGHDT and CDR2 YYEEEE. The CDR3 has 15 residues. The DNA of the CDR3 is TGTGCCAGCAGCTTACAGGGAGGTATGAACACTGAAGCTTTCTTT. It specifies CASSLQGGMNTEAFF.

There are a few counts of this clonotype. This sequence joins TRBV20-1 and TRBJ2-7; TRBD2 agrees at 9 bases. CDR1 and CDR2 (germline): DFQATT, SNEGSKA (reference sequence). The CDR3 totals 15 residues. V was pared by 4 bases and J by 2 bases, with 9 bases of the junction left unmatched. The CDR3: CSAKRGLARTYEQYF. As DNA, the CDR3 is TGCAGTGCTAAACGAGGACTAGCGAGAACCTACGAGCAGTACTTC.

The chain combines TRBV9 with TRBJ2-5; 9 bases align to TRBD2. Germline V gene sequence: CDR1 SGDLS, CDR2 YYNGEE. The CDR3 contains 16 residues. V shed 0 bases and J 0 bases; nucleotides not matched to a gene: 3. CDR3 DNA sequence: TGTGCCAGCAGCGTAGGGTCTAGCGGGGACCAAGAGACCCAGTACTTC. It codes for CASSVGSSGDQETQYF.

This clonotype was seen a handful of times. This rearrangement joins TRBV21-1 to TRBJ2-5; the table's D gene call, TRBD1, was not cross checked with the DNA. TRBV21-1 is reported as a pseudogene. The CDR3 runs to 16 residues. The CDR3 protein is CAGNRGQFSSAETQYF. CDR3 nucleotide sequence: TGTGCCGGGAACAGGGGGCAGTTTTCCAGCGCGGAGACCCAGTACTTC.

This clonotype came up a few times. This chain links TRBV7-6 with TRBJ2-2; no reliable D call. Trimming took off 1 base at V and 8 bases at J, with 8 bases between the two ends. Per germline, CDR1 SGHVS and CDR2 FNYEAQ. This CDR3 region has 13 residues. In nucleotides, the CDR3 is TGTGCCAGCAGCTTAGAGGTTGCGGGGGAGCTGTTTTTT. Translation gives CASSLEVAGELFF.

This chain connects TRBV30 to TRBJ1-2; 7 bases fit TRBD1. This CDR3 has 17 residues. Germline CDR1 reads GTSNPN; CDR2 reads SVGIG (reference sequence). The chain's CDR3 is CAGRGKGPGQRHYGYTF. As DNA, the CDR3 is TGTGCGGGGAGGGGGAAAGGCCCGGGACAGCGTCACTATGGCTACACCTTC.

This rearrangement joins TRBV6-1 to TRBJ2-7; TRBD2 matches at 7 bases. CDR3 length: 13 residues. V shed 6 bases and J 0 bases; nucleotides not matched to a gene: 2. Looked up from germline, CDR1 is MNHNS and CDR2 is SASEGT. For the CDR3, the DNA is TGTGCCAGCAGGGGAGGGTCCTCCTACGAGCAGTACTTC. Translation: CASRGGSSYEQYF.

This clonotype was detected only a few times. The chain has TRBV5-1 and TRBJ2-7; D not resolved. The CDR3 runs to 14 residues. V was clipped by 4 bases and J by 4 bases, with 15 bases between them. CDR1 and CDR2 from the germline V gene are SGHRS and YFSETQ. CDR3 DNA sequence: TGCGCCAGCAGCCCTGATGCCCTCGGGTACGAGCAGTACTTC. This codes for CASSPDALGYEQYF.

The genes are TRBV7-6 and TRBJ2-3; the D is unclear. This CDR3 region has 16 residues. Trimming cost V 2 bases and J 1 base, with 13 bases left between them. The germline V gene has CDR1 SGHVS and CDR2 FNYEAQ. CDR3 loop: CASSLPHTFRTDTQYF. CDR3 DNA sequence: TGTGCCAGCAGCTTACCTCACACCTTTCGCACAGATACGCAGTATTTT.

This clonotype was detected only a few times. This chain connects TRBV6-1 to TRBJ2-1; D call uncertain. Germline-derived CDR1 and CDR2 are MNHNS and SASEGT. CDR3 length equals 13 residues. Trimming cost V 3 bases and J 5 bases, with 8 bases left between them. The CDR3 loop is CASSEVLHNEQFF. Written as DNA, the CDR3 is TGTGCCAGCAGTGAGGTACTCCACAATGAGCAGTTCTTC.

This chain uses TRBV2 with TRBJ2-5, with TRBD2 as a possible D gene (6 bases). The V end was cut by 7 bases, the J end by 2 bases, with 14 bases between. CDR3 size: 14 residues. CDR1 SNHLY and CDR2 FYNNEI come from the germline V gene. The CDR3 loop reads CASIRPAGQETQYF. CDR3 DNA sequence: TGTGCCAGCATCCGTCCCGCGGGGCAAGAGACCCAGTACTTC.

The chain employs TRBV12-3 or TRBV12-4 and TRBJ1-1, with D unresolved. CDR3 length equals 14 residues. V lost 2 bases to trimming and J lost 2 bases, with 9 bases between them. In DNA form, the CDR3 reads TGTGCCAGCAGTTTATATGGCTTCAACACTGAAGCTTTCTTT. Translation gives CASSLYGFNTEAFF.

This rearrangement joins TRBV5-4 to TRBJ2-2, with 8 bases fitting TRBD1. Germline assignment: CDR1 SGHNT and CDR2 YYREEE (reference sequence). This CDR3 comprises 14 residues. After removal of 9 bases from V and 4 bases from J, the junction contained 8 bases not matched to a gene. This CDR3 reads CATGTGRGTGELFF. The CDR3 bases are TGTGCCACCGGGACAGGTAGAGGCACCGGGGAGCTGTTTTTT.

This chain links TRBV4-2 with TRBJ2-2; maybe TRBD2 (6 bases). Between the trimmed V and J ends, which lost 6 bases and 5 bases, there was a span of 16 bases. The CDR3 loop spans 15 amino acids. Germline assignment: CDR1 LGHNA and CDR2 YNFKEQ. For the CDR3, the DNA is TGTGCCAGCAGTATTGGGCCCGGAGGGACCGGGGAGCTGTTTTTT. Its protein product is CASSIGPGGTGELFF.

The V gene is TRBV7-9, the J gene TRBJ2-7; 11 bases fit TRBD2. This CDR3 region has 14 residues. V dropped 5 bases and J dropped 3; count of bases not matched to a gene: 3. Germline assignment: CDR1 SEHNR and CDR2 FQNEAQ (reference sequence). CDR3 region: CASSTTSGSYEQYF. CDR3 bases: TGTGCCAGCAGCACTACTAGCGGGAGCTACGAGCAGTACTTC.

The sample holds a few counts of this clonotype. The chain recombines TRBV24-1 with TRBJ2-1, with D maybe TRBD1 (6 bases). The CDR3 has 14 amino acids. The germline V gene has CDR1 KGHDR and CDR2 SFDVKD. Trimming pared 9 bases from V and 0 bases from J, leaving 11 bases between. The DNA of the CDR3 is TGTGCCACCGGGACACGAAGCTCCTACAATGAGCAGTTCTTC. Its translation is CATGTRSSYNEQFF.

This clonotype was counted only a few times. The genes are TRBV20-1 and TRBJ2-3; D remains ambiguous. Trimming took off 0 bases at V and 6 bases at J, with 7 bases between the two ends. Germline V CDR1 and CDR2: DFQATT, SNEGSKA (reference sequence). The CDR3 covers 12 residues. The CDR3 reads CSAREYGDTQYF. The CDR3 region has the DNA TGCAGTGCTAGAGAGTACGGGGATACGCAGTATTTT.

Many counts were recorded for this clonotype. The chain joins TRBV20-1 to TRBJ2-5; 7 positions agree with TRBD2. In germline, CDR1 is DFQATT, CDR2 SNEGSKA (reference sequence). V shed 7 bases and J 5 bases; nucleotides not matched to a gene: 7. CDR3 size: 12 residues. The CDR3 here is CSVISGLETQYF. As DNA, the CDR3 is TGCAGTGTTATTAGCGGGCTTGAGACCCAGTACTTC.

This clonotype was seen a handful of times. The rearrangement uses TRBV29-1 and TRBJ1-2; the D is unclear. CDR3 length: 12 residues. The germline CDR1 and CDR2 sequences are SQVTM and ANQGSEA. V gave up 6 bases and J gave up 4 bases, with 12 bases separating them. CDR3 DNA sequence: TGCAGCGTGTTCCGCTATGGCTATGGCTACACCTTC. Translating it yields CSVFRYGYGYTF.